This T cell receptor beta chain was identified during a study of identical twins. Study results and caveats: Invariant MAIT and iNKT cells could partly confound zero-insertion analyses. Recombination models fit unrelated individuals' TCR alpha sharing but underestimated twins'. Insertions were fewer in abundant cord blood beta clonotypes, whereas memory repertoires showed none of this pattern.

This clonotype was seen a handful of times. Its antigen is unidentified. The CDR3 totals 11 residues. The germline V gene encodes CDR1 MDHEN and CDR2 SYDVKM. Trimming removed 7 bases from V and 9 bases from J; junction bases left unmatched: 5. Unique molecular identifiers were present on cDNA, and template switching added a universal primer site. TCRdb independently ran MiXCR on the 5' RACE reads; one entry per CDR3 protein. The data show roughly 1,500,000 distinct CDR3 sequences, roughly a third seen once. The J gene is TRBJ2-7, the V gene TRBV28; 8 bases are shared with TRBD2. The TCR originated in a newborn girl in good health. What was sequenced was cord blood. The CDR3 bases are TGTGCCAGCACCCTCGGGGGGGGGCAGTACTTC. It codes for CASTLGGGQYF. Combining the CDR3 with reference TRBV28 and TRBJ2-7 gives the whole variable domain DVKVTQSSRYLVKRTGEKVFLECVQDMDHENMFWYRQDPGLGLRLIYFSYDVKMKEKGDIPEGYSVSREKKERFSLILESASTNQTSMYLCASTLGGGQYFGPGTRLTVT.